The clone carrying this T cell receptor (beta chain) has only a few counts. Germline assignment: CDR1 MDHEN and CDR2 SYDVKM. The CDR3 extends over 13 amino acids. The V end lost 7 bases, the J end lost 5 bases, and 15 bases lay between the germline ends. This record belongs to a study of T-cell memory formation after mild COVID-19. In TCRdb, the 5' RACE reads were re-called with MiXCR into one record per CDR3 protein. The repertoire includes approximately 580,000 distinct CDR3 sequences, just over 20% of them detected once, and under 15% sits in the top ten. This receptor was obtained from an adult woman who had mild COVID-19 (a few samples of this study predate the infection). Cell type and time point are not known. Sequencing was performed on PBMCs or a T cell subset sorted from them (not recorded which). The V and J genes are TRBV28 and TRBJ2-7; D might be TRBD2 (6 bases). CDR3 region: CASTFLGEDEQYF. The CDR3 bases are TGTGCCAGCACCTTTCTGGGGGAGGACGAGCAGTACTTC.